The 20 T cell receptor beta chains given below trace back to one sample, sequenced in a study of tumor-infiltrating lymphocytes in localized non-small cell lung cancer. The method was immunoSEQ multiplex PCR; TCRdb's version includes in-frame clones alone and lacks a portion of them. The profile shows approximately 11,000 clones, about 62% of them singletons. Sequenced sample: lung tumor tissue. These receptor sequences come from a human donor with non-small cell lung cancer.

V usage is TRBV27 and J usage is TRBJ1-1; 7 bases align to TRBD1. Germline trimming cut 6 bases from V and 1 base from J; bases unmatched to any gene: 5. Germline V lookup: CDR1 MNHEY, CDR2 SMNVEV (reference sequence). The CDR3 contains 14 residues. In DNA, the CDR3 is TGTGCCAGCAGGCGGGACAGACAGAACACTGAAGCTTTCTTT. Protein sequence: CASRRDRQNTEAFF.

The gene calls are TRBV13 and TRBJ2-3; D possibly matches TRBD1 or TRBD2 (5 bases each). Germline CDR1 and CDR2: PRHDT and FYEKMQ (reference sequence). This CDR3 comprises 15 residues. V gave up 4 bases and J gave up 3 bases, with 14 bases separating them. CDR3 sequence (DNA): TGTGCCAGCAGCTCCTGGGGGATAGATACAGATACGCAGTATTTT. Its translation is CASSSWGIDTDTQYF.

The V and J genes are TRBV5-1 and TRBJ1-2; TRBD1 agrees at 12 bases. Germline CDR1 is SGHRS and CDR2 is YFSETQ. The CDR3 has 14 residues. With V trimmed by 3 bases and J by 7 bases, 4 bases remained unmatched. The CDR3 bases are TGCGCCAGCAGCTCGGGACAGGGGGCCTTTGGCTACACCTTC. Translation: CASSSGQGAFGYTF.

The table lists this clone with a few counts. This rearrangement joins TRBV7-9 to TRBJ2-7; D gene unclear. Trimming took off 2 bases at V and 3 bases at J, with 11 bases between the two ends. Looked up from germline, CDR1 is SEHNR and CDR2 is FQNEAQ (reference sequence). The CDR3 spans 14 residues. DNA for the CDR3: TGTGCCAGCAGCTTACTTGAGGTAGGCTACGAGCAGTACTTC. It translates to CASSLLEVGYEQYF.

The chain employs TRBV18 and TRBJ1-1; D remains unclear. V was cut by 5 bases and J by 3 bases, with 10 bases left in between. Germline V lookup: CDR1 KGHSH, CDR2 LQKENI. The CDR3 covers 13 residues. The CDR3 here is CASSFQAYTEAFF. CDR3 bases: TGTGCCAGCTCATTCCAGGCTTACACTGAAGCTTTCTTT. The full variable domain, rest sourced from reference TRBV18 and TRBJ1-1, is NAGVMQNPRHLVRRRGQEARLRCSPMKGHSHVYWYRQLPEEGLKFMVYLQKENIIDESGMPKERFSAEFPKEGPSILRIQQVVRGDSAAYFCASSFQAYTEAFFGQGTRLTVV.

This CDR3 reads CASSLVTETQYF. CDR3 DNA sequence: TGTGCCAGCAGCTTAGTTACGGAGACCCAGTACTTC. The V call is TRBV7-9, the J call TRBJ2-5; no reliable D call. Deletions cut 1 base from V and 5 bases from J, with 5 bases between. Germline V gene data show CDR1 as SEHNR and CDR2 as FQNEAQ (reference sequence). CDR3 length: 12 amino acids. The entire variable domain, with the rest obtained from reference TRBV7-9 and TRBJ2-5, is as follows: DTGVSQNPRHKITKRGQNVTFRCDPISEHNRLYWYRQTLGQGPEFLTYFQNEAQLEKSRLLSDRFSAERPKGSFSTLEIQRTEQGDSAMYLCASSLVTETQYFGPGTRLLVL.

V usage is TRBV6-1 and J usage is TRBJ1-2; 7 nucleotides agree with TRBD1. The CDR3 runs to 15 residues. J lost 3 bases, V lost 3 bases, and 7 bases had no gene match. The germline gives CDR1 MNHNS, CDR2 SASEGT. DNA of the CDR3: TGTGCCAGCAGTGAGAACCCAGGGGGAGACTATGGCTACACCTTC. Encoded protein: CASSENPGGDYGYTF.

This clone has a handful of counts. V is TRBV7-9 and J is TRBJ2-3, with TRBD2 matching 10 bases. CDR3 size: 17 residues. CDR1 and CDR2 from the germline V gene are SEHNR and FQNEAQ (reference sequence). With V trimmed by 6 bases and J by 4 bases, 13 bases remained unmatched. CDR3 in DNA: TGTGCCAGCAGTTTCCCGAGGAGCGGGAGGGCCCCAGATACGCAGTATTTT. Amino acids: CASSFPRSGRAPDTQYF.

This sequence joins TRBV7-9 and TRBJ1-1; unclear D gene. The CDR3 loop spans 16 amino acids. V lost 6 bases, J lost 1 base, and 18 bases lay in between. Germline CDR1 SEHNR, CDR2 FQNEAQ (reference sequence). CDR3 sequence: CASSSPVGWGNTEAFF. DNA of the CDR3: TGTGCCAGCAGTTCCCCCGTGGGGTGGGGGAACACTGAAGCTTTCTTT.

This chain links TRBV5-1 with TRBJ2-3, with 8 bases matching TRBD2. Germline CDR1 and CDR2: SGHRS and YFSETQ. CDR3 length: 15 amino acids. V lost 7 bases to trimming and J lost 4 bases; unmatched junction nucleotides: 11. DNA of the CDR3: TGCGCCAGCCGGGGTCGGCGGGGGGATGCAGATACGCAGTATTTT. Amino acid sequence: CASRGRRGDADTQYF.

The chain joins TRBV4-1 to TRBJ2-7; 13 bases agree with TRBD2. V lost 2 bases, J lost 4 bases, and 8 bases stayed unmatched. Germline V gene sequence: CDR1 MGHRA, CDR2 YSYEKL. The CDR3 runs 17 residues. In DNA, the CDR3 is TGCGCCAGCAGCCAACTCACTAGCGGGAGGGCCATTTACGAGCAGTACTTC. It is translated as CASSQLTSGRAIYEQYF.

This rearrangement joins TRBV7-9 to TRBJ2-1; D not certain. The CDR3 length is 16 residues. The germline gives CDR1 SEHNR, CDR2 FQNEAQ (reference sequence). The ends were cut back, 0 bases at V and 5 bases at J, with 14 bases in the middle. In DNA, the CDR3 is TGTGCCAGCAGCTTAGCCTCCTGGCAAGGAGACAATGAGCAGTTCTTC. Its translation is CASSLASWQGDNEQFF. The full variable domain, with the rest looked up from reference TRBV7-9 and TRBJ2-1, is DTGVSQNPRHKITKRGQNVTFRCDPISEHNRLYWYRQTLGQGPEFLTYFQNEAQLEKSRLLSDRFSAERPKGSFSTLEIQRTEQGDSAMYLCASSLASWQGDNEQFFGPGTRLTVL.

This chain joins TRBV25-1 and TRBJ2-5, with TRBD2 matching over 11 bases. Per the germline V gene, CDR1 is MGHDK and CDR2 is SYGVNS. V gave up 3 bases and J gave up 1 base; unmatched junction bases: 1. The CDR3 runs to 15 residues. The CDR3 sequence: CASSEGTSGQETQYF. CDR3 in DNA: TGTGCCAGCAGTGAGGGGACTAGCGGCCAAGAGACCCAGTACTTC.

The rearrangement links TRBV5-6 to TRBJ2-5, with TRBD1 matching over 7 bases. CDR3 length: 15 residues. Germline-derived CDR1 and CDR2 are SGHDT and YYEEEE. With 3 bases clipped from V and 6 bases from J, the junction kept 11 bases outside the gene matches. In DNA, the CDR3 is TGTGCCAGCAGCTCACTAACCACAGGGGTAAAGACCCAGTACTTC. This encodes CASSSLTTGVKTQYF.

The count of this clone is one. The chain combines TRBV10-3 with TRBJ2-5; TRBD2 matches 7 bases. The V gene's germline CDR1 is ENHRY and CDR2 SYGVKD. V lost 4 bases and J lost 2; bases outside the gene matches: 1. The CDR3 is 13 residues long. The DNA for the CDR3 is TGTGCCATCAGTGCGGGGGGACAAGAGACCCAGTACTTC. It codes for CAISAGGQETQYF.

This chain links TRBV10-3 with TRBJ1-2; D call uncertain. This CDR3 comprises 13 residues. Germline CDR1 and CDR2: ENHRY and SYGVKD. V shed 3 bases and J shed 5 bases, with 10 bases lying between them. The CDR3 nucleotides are TGTGCCATCAGTGACGTTGCACGATATGGCTACACCTTC. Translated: CAISDVARYGYTF.

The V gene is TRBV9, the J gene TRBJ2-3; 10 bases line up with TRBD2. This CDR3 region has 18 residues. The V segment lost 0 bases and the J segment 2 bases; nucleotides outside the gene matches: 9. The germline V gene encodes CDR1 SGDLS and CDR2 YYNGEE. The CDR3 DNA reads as TGTGCCAGCAGCGTAGAAAGGTCTAGCGGGGGATTCACAGATACGCAGTATTTT. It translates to CASSVERSSGGFTDTQYF. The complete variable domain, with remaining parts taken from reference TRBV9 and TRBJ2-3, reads DSGVTQTPKHLITATGQRVTLRCSPRSGDLSVYWYQQSLDQGLQFLIQYYNGEERAKGNILERFSAQQFPDLHSELNLSSLELGDSALYFCASSVERSSGGFTDTQYFGPGTRLTVL.

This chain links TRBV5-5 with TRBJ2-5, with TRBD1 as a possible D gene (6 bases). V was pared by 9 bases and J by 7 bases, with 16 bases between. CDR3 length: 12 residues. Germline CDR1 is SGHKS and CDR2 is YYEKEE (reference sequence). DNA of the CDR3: TGTGCCACCGGGCAGGGGTCAGGGACCCAGTACTTC. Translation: CATGQGSGTQYF.

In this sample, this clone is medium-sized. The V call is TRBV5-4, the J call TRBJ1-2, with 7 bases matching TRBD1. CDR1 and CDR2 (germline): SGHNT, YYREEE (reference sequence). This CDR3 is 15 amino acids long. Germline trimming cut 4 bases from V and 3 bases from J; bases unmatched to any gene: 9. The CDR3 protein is CASSRIDREDYGYTF. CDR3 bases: TGTGCCAGCAGCCGGATTGACAGGGAGGACTATGGCTACACCTTC.

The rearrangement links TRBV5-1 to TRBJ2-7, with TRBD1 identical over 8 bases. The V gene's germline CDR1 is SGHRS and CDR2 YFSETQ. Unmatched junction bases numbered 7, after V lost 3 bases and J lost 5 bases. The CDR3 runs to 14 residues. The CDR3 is CASSSPTGVHEQYF. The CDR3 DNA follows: TGCGCCAGCAGCTCGCCGACAGGGGTCCACGAGCAGTACTTC.